The entry below gives a single T cell receptor (beta chain) sequence along with its context. Germline V gives CDR1 MNHNS, CDR2 SASEGT. V was trimmed by 5 bases and J by 2 bases, leaving 22 bases between them. The CDR3 extends over 18 amino acids. The source of the sample is a study of T-cell reconstitution after alpha-beta-depleted transplantation in children. For TCRbeta, the library was prepared with unique molecular identifiers. TCRdb independently ran MiXCR on the PCR reads; one entry per CDR3 protein. This table holds 490,000 or so distinct CDR3 sequences, roughly an eighth found once. The rearrangement links TRBV6-1 to TRBJ2-4; TRBD1 is a possible D gene (5 bases). Sequenced here: PBMCs from the stem cell graft donor, sampled from the stem cell graft. The TCR originated in a human donor who donated a stem cell graft to a child with combined immunodeficiency. In DNA, the CDR3 is TGTGCCAGCAGTCCATACAGGACCTCGCTGGGGACCAAAAACATTCAGTACTTC. As protein: CASSPYRTSLGTKNIQYF.